The entry that follows covers one T cell receptor beta chain sequence. Its cognate antigen is unknown. PBMCs numbering at least 6 million were isolated per sample. A second about 7 to 11 cycle PCR used barcoded and J-beta primers. Each of the cDNA molecules was tagged by a template-switch adaptor with 12 random nucleotides. Each CDR3 protein gets one entry after TCRdb re-called the 5' RACE reads with MiXCR. The repertoire holds roughly 1.4 million distinct CDR3 sequences, approximately 59% seen once, with under 8.5% in the top ten. This sample was taken from a study of blood T cells in healthy people across ages. Study-wide results and caveats: There were more naive CD4+ cells and higher diversity in long-lived donors than in aged donors. Observed TCR beta diversity per million T cells went down as age went up. This fall followed a roughly linear course with age.

This CDR3 is built from 13 residues. V was cut by 7 bases and J by 8 bases, with 17 bases left in between. CDR1 and CDR2 (germline): SQVTM, ANQGSEA. The receptor was isolated from a man aged 18 to 35 in good health. Sample: blood. This chain joins TRBV29-1 and TRBJ1-4, with D unclear. The chain's CDR3 is CSATDLLGEKLFF. The CDR3 DNA reads as TGCAGCGCTACTGACCTCCTGGGGGAAAAACTGTTTTTT.